Each of the 32 T cell receptor beta chains below was sequenced from the same sample in a study of shared T cell receptors in the human thymus. Measured with immunoSEQ multiplex PCR; TCRdb has only the in-frame clones, and not every one. The data contain roughly 660,000 clones, approximately 88% of them seen just once; the ten biggest clones take up 0.0095% to 0.013%. The same sample was also used in a study of human thymus T cells.

The sequencing sample was made of thymocytes. The receptors derive from a boy under two years old with a congenital heart defect.

The CDR3 nucleotides read TGTGCCTGGAGTGTACGATACCGACTAGTGTTCCACGAGCAGTACTTC. Translated, it gives CAWSVRYRLVFHEQYF. The gene calls are TRBV30 and TRBJ2-7; maybe TRBD2 (6 bases). Trimming stripped 0 bases from V and 5 bases from J, with 20 bases between. Germline CDR1 reads GTSNPN; CDR2 reads SVGIG (reference sequence). The CDR3 has 16 residues. The whole variable domain, filled in from reference TRBV30 and TRBJ2-7, reads SQTIHQWPATLVQPVGSPLSLECTVEGTSNPNLYWYRQAAGRGLQLLFYSVGIGQISSEVPQNLSASRPQDRQFILSSKKLLLSDSGFYLCAWSVRYRLVFHEQYFGPGTRLTVT.

The chain recombines TRBV6-5 with TRBJ2-7; the match to TRBD1 covers 9 bases. Germline lookup yields CDR1 MNHEY and CDR2 SVGAGI. The CDR3 consists of 14 residues. V shed 6 bases, J shed 2 bases, and the junction held 5 bases outside the gene matches. In DNA, the CDR3 is TGTGCCAGCAGCTCCGGGACAGGGCCCTACGAGCAGTACTTC. It is translated as CASSSGTGPYEQYF.

V and J are TRBV2 and TRBJ1-1; 11 bases agree with TRBD1. J lost 5 bases, V lost 7 bases, and 3 bases had no gene match. The CDR3 extends over 13 amino acids. CDR1 is SNHLY and CDR2 is FYNNEI in the germline V gene. The CDR3 region has the DNA TGTGCCAGCACCCGGGACAGGGGGACTGAAGCTTTCTTT. The encoded protein is CASTRDRGTEAFF. Using reference TRBV2 and TRBJ1-1 for the parts outside the CDR3, the full variable domain is EPEVTQTPSHQVTQMGQEVILRCVPISNHLYFYWYRQILGQKVEFLVSFYNNEISEKSEIFDDQFSVERPDGSNFTLKIRSTKLEDSAMYFCASTRDRGTEAFFGQGTRLTVV.

This clone was recorded a few times. The V gene is TRBV2, the J gene TRBJ1-2; D unresolved. The CDR3 consists of 14 residues. Germline loops: CDR1 SNHLY, CDR2 FYNNEI. V was pared by 2 bases and J by 4 bases, with 11 bases between. The chain's CDR3 is CASSESGPVYGYTF. CDR3 DNA sequence: TGTGCCAGCAGTGAAAGCGGCCCAGTCTATGGCTACACCTTC.

The rearrangement links TRBV30 to TRBJ2-4, with 7 nucleotides matching TRBD2. The CDR3 has 16 amino acids. From germline, CDR1 is GTSNPN and CDR2 SVGIG (reference sequence). J lost 6 bases, V lost 5 bases, and 16 bases had no gene match. The CDR3, as DNA: TGTGCCTGGGGTTGGCCGACTCTAGCGGTCACAAACATTCAGTACTTC. Protein product: CAWGWPTLAVTNIQYF.

This clone has a single count. The chain couples TRBV18 to TRBJ2-3, with 10 positions matching TRBD2. This CDR3 is built from 16 residues. Looked up from germline, CDR1 is KGHSH and CDR2 is LQKENI. Trimming cost V 3 bases and J 4 bases; bases outside gene matches: 7. The CDR3 sequence: CASSPRSGRAADTQYF. The CDR3 nucleotides read TGTGCCAGCTCACCGCGCAGCGGGAGGGCCGCAGATACGCAGTATTTT.

For the CDR3, the DNA is TGTGCCAGTAGCATCCCGGGACAGGTCTTACAGGGCAATCAGCCCCAGCATTTT. This codes for CASSIPGQVLQGNQPQHF. The chain joins TRBV19 to TRBJ1-5; 8 nucleotides agree with TRBD1. V gave up 6 bases and J gave up 2 bases; unmatched junction bases: 15. Germline CDR1 is LNHDA and CDR2 is SQIVND (reference sequence). This CDR3 contains 18 residues.

The V gene is TRBV6-1, the J gene TRBJ2-5; 7 nucleotides agree with TRBD1. The CDR3 totals 15 residues. Unmatched junction bases numbered 10, after V lost 3 bases and J lost 6 bases. CDR1 is MNHNS, CDR2 SASEGT, per germline. The CDR3 is CASSDQTGDEKTQYF. Here the CDR3 DNA reads TGTGCCAGCAGTGATCAAACAGGGGATGAGAAGACCCAGTACTTC.

This chain uses TRBV9 with TRBJ2-1, with 11 bases lining up with TRBD2. In germline, CDR1 is SGDLS, CDR2 YYNGEE. The CDR3 has 14 amino acids. J gave up 8 bases and V 5 bases, and 6 bases lay outside the gene matches. For the CDR3, the DNA is TGTGCCAGCAGTGATAGCGGGAGGGCCGATGAGCAGTTCTTC. This sequence encodes CASSDSGRADEQFF.

The chain joins TRBV6-6 to TRBJ1-4; 9 nucleotides align to TRBD1. This CDR3 region has 15 residues. The junction had 9 bases not matched to a gene; V was cut back by 5 bases and J by 8 bases. The germline gives CDR1 MNHNY, CDR2 SVGAGI (reference sequence). The CDR3 DNA sequence: TGTGCCAGCAGTCCCTTACAGGGGGCAGGGGAAAAACTGTTTTTT. Translating gives CASSPLQGAGEKLFF.

In this sample, this clone turned up once. V is TRBV7-9 and J is TRBJ1-5, with 9 nucleotides matching TRBD1. The V segment lost 1 base and the J segment 7 bases; nucleotides outside the gene matches: 14. Germline CDR1 is SEHNR and CDR2 is FQNEAQ (reference sequence). This CDR3 has 18 residues. CDR3 sequence reads: CASSLGSGTGIAGQPQHF. Here the CDR3 DNA reads TGTGCCAGCAGCTTAGGCTCCGGGACAGGGATCGCGGGGCAGCCCCAGCATTTT.

This clone was seen a few times. This chain connects TRBV4-3 to TRBJ2-4; 7 bases are shared with TRBD1. Germline V gene data show CDR1 as LGHNA and CDR2 as YSLEER. The CDR3 totals 17 residues. Unmatched junction bases numbered 15, after V lost 4 bases and J lost 6 bases. CDR3 protein: CASSRHYQTGSINIQYF. For the CDR3, the DNA is TGCGCCAGCAGCCGTCACTACCAGACAGGGTCAATAAACATTCAGTACTTC.

V and J are TRBV9 and TRBJ2-3; 7 nucleotides align to TRBD2. Germline V gene sequence: CDR1 SGDLS, CDR2 YYNGEE. The CDR3 has 18 residues. V trimming: 0 bases; J trimming: 6 bases; junction bases outside the gene matches: 16. The CDR3 sequence is CASSVGGRERGRWDTQYF. The CDR3, as DNA: TGTGCCAGCAGCGTAGGAGGCCGGGAGCGCGGGAGATGGGATACGCAGTATTTT.

The chain is built from TRBV5-1 and TRBJ2-7; possibly TRBD2 for D (6 bases). Germline assignment: CDR1 SGHRS and CDR2 YFSETQ. CDR3 length: 15 residues. Trimming removed 4 bases from V and 0 bases from J, with 14 bases in between. This CDR3 is CASSPGVPSSYEQYF. CDR3 coding DNA: TGCGCCAGCAGCCCGGGGGTTCCAAGCTCCTACGAGCAGTACTTC.

The rearrangement links TRBV5-6 to TRBJ2-1, with 9 bases identical to TRBD2. Germline trimming cut 0 bases from V and 2 bases from J; bases unmatched to any gene: 9. The CDR3 totals 18 residues. Germline loops: CDR1 SGHDT, CDR2 YYEEEE. CDR3 residues: CASSLEVSGRGAYNEQFF. CDR3 bases: TGTGCCAGCAGCTTGGAGGTTAGCGGGAGAGGGGCCTACAATGAGCAGTTCTTC.

This clone was found once. This chain joins TRBV6-4 and TRBJ2-2, with a weak D call TRBD1 (7 bases). The CDR3 spans 16 residues. V shed 2 bases and J shed 4 bases, with 14 bases lying between them. Germline CDR1 MRHNA, CDR2 SNTAGT. CDR3: CASSDTPGGPTGELFF. The CDR3 nucleotides read TGTGCCAGCAGTGACACGCCAGGGGGGCCCACCGGGGAGCTGTTTTTT.

This chain links TRBV11-1 with TRBJ2-1; 11 positions agree with TRBD2. The V and J ends lost 7 bases and 8 bases, in that order; junction bases with no gene match: 13. Germline loops: CDR1 SGHAT, CDR2 FQDESV (reference sequence). CDR3 size: 16 residues. The CDR3 sequence: CASTPGIAGGWDEQFF. The DNA for the CDR3 is TGTGCCAGCACCCCTGGAATAGCGGGAGGGTGGGATGAGCAGTTCTTC.

This chain joins TRBV19 and TRBJ2-4, with D uncertain. Trimming stripped 6 bases from V and 0 bases from J, with 12 bases between. Per the germline V gene, CDR1 is LNHDA and CDR2 is SQIVND (reference sequence). The CDR3 covers 15 residues. The CDR3 sequence: CASRLSNIAKNIQYF. The DNA of the CDR3 is TGTGCCAGTAGGTTGTCCAACATAGCCAAAAACATTCAGTACTTC.

V is TRBV11-3 and J is TRBJ1-5, with D uncertain. This CDR3 contains 14 residues. Germline CDR1 SGHNT, CDR2 YENEEA. The germline V and J ends were trimmed by 3 bases and 5 bases, with 11 bases remaining between them. Here the CDR3 reads CASSLALGHQPQHF. CDR3 DNA sequence: TGTGCCAGCAGCTTGGCCCTTGGGCATCAGCCCCAGCATTTT.

The chain couples TRBV4-1 to TRBJ2-7, with TRBD2 matching over 10 bases. The CDR3 spans 19 residues. V lost 0 bases, J lost 4 bases, and 15 bases stayed unmatched. Looked up from germline, CDR1 is MGHRA and CDR2 is YSYEKL. The CDR3, as DNA: TGCGCCAGCAGCCAAGACAGCGGGAGGGGGCGGCCACCGAGGTACGAGCAGTACTTC. It codes for CASSQDSGRGRPPRYEQYF.

This chain links TRBV13 with TRBJ2-7; 11 nucleotides agree with TRBD1. This CDR3 contains 15 residues. The V gene end was trimmed by 4 bases and the J gene end by 2 bases; junction bases not matched to a gene: 4. The germline CDR1 and CDR2 sequences are PRHDT and FYEKMQ (reference sequence). The CDR3 spells CASSWTGGETYEQYF. The DNA for the CDR3 is TGTGCCAGCAGCTGGACAGGGGGCGAAACCTACGAGCAGTACTTC. Looking up the rest from reference TRBV13 and TRBJ2-7 gives the full variable domain: AAGVIQSPRHLIKEKRETATLKCYPIPRHDTVYWYQQGPGQDPQFLISFYEKMQSDKGSIPDRFSAQQFSDYHSELNMSSLELGDSALYFCASSWTGGETYEQYFGPGTRLTVT.

A single count supports this clone. The chain combines TRBV13 with TRBJ2-7; weak D call: TRBD1 (6 bases). This CDR3 region has 13 residues. Germline-derived CDR1 and CDR2 are PRHDT and FYEKMQ (reference sequence). Trimming took off 0 bases at V and 7 bases at J, with 10 bases between the two ends. The CDR3 here is CASSLGLGGEQYF. The DNA for the CDR3 is TGTGCCAGCAGCTTAGGCTTAGGGGGAGAGCAGTACTTC.

The V call is TRBV2, the J call TRBJ2-5; TRBD2 matches 13 bases. V lost 9 bases and J lost 5; bases outside the gene matches: 9. Germline CDR1 is SNHLY and CDR2 is FYNNEI. This CDR3 is 15 amino acids long. The CDR3 here is CARGTRTSGSETQYF. In DNA, the CDR3 is TGTGCCAGGGGGACCAGGACTAGCGGGAGTGAGACCCAGTACTTC.

The gene calls are TRBV2 and TRBJ2-2; 11 nucleotides match TRBD2. Germline trimming cut 6 bases from V and 4 bases from J; bases unmatched to any gene: 1. Per the germline V gene, CDR1 is SNHLY and CDR2 is FYNNEI. CDR3 size: 14 residues. CDR3 amino acids: CASRLAGVTGELFF. In nucleotides, the CDR3 is TGTGCCAGCAGACTAGCGGGAGTCACCGGGGAGCTGTTTTTT.

The gene calls are TRBV28 and TRBJ1-2; TRBD1 might be the D (5 bases). This CDR3 has 13 residues. Trimming stripped 7 bases from V and 5 bases from J, with 14 bases between. Germline V gene sequence: CDR1 MDHEN, CDR2 SYDVKM. CDR3 amino acids: CASILRGGYGYTF. DNA for the CDR3: TGTGCCAGCATCCTCCGGGGGGGGTATGGCTACACCTTC.

This clone was recorded only once. J is TRBJ2-3 and V is TRBV18, with TRBD2 matching over 8 bases. Losses at the gene ends were 0 bases for V and 4 bases for J; bases not matched to a gene: 12. The CDR3 has 18 residues. CDR1 is KGHSH, CDR2 LQKENI, per germline. In nucleotides, the CDR3 is TGTGCCAGCTCACCACCCCTAGTCCGGGAGGGTAAGGCAGATACGCAGTATTTT. Translating it yields CASSPPLVREGKADTQYF.

The chain employs TRBV19 and TRBJ1-4, with TRBD1 identical over 9 bases. Germline trimming cut 4 bases from V and 6 bases from J; bases unmatched to any gene: 6. In germline, CDR1 is LNHDA, CDR2 SQIVND (reference sequence). The CDR3 covers 15 residues. The CDR3 protein is CASSTRTGVHEKLFF. The CDR3 coding sequence is TGTGCCAGTAGTACCAGGACAGGGGTCCATGAAAAACTGTTTTTT.

This chain connects TRBV27 to TRBJ1-4; TRBD1 matches 8 bases. Trimming took 2 bases from V and 7 from J; bases not matched to a gene: 3. The germline CDR1 and CDR2 sequences are MNHEY and SMNVEV (reference sequence). The length of the CDR3 is 14 residues. The CDR3: CASSLPTGVEKLFF. The CDR3 region has the DNA TGTGCCAGCAGTTTACCGACAGGGGTTGAAAAACTGTTTTTT.

The chain carries TRBV6-5 and TRBJ2-1; the match to TRBD2 covers 8 bases. The V gene end was trimmed by 6 bases and the J gene end by 8 bases; junction bases not matched to a gene: 12. The germline gives CDR1 MNHEY, CDR2 SVGAGI. CDR3 size: 15 residues. CDR3 in amino acids: CASSHWTSRGDEQFF. The CDR3 region has the DNA TGTGCCAGCAGCCACTGGACTAGCCGGGGAGATGAGCAGTTCTTC.

This chain links TRBV5-6 with TRBJ2-7; 9 bases match TRBD2. J was trimmed by 1 base and V by 4 bases; bases with no gene match: 12. Germline V CDR1 and CDR2: SGHDT, YYEEEE. This CDR3 comprises 17 residues. The CDR3 DNA follows: TGTGCCAGCAGCCCCGGCGGTCGGCGGGAGGGTTCCTACGAGCAGTACTTC. As protein: CASSPGGRREGSYEQYF.

The chain employs TRBV6-5 and TRBJ1-1; D is perhaps TRBD1 (5 bases). Trimming pared 2 bases from V and 1 base from J, leaving 14 bases between. Per the germline V gene, CDR1 is MNHEY and CDR2 is SVGAGI. The CDR3 runs 16 residues. The CDR3 spells CASSYGRVKGNTEAFF. The CDR3 nucleotides are TGTGCCAGCAGTTACGGCAGGGTTAAGGGGAACACTGAAGCTTTCTTT.

The chain recombines TRBV5-6 with TRBJ2-1; 7 nucleotides match TRBD2. The germline gives CDR1 SGHDT, CDR2 YYEEEE. The V and J ends lost 5 bases and 7 bases, in that order; junction bases with no gene match: 3. The CDR3 runs 12 residues. The CDR3 DNA sequence: TGTGCCAGCAGTTCAGCGGGAAATGAGCAGTTCTTC. Translating gives CASSSAGNEQFF.